This T cell receptor beta chain emerged from a study of human T cells and chemical hapten exposure. Turning to the study itself: Each patient's scalp received weekly diphenylcyclopropenone throughout the roughly 25-week study. Epicutaneous patch tests delivered 0.01% DPC to the upper back, with evaluation at 6 days. TCR yields differed between samples (mainly from small differences in pooled library volume).

From the RACE reads, TCRdb called clonotypes with MiXCR, one entry per CDR3 protein. The sample carries 300,000 to 450,000 distinct CDR3 sequences, 4.5% to 6% recorded once. Time point in this sample: pre-sensitization, week 0. Sample treatment: therapeutic diphenylcyclopropenone sensitization with weekly scalp DPC. The CDR3 consists of 15 residues. CDR1 is SGDLS, CDR2 YYNGEE, per germline. The V end was cut by 1 base, the J end by 2 bases, with 11 bases between. The sequence was collected from a woman between 45 and 60 years old with alopecia areata. Some clones in this sample may be carry-over from other donors' samples. Source: whole blood, taken in connection with sensitization to the hapten diphenylcyclopropenone (DPC). The gene calls are TRBV9 and TRBJ2-3; D is possibly TRBD2 (6 bases). The CDR3: CASSVRTTTTDTQYF. CDR3 bases: TGTGCCAGCAGCGTAAGGACTACCACCACAGATACGCAGTATTTT.